The rows below give T cell receptor beta chains drawn from one sample of a study of blood T cell repertoires in COVID-19. The data were produced by immunoSEQ multiplex PCR, yet TCRdb's version contains in-frame clones alone and is incomplete. This table holds 150,000 to 200,000 clones, about 77% found once. The specimen was PBMCs or T cells enriched from blood (not recorded which). These receptors were taken from a woman between 45 and 60 years old with acute COVID-19. Each CDR3 is given with its conserved first and last residue. The order of the fields is V gene, CDR3 protein.

V: TRBV18; CDR3: CASSPGQENGYTF
V: TRBV7-2; CDR3: CASSPRQGGSKGYTF
V: TRBV24-1; CDR3: CATSETSGGVKETQYF
V: TRBV28; CDR3: CASSTNRQGSSYNEQFF
V: TRBV12-5; CDR3: CASGHETGELFF
V: TRBV25-1; CDR3: CASSEYRDGNSPLHF
V: TRBV19; CDR3: CASSPGLLRGAFF
V: TRBV5-1; CDR3: CASIPPGQGSEAFF
V: TRBV27; CDR3: CASRVGEPSTDTQYF
V: TRBV3-1/TRBV3-2; CDR3: CASSRQGEDEAFF
V: TRBV4-1; CDR3: CASSPRTEADSPLHF
V: TRBV5-1; CDR3: CASSLGTGENQPQHF
V: TRBV5-4; CDR3: CASSFEVGNTIYF
V: TRBV7-6; CDR3: CASSSRQGPATTEAFF
V: TRBV30; CDR3: CAWSRASGNEKLFF
V: TRBV9; CDR3: CASSVRGIRGTDTQYF
V: TRBV7-9; CDR3: CASSLDSQNEKLFF
V: TRBV3-1/TRBV3-2; CDR3: CASSHRQGMNTEAFF
V: TRBV5-1; CDR3: CASTRQGPDMNTEAFF
V: TRBV7-2; CDR3: CASSLRGGNQPQHF
V: TRBV19; CDR3: CASSIGLGMDYTSGGANYNEQFF
V: TRBV28; CDR3: CASSLLSTDTQYF
V: TRBV19; CDR3: CASIERTGEAFF
V: TRBV9; CDR3: CASSVEPSSYNSPLHF
V: TRBV5-6; CDR3: CASSRDRGLTEAFF
V: TRBV7-2; CDR3: CASSPRGGFNQPQHF
V: TRBV3-1/TRBV3-2; CDR3: CASSPGQGFTDTQYF
V: TRBV7-2; CDR3: CASSLRAGGSTDTQYF
V: TRBV13; CDR3: CASSLALVDTGELFF
V: TRBV29-1; CDR3: CSAGTSGGNDEQFF
V: TRBV2; CDR3: CASTSRIAGGTEAFF
V: TRBV5-4; CDR3: CASSLRAGDYGYTF
V: TRBV28; CDR3: CASGRGTEAFF
V: TRBV7-2; CDR3: CASSLVLAGGETQYF
V: TRBV5-1; CDR3: CASSLGTALQETQYF
V: TRBV24-1; CDR3: CATSDRGAKNIQYF
V: TRBV18; CDR3: CASSPATGSYYGYTF
V: TRBV3-1/TRBV3-2; CDR3: CASRSVDRKNYGYTF
V: TRBV28; CDR3: CASSLRGEAFF
V: TRBV10-3; CDR3: CAISASDRARGEQFF
V: TRBV12-3/TRBV12-4; CDR3: CASSLDRSDGYTF
V: TRBV11-2; CDR3: CASSFYGELFF
V: TRBV5-1; CDR3: CASSFDTGITGELFF
V: TRBV19; CDR3: CASSPGQDLYGYTF
V: TRBV11-1; CDR3: CASSFLAGLNDEQFF
V: TRBV4-2; CDR3: CASSQDQGAGNTIYF
V: TRBV28; CDR3: CASSLQGNNEKLFF
V: TRBV19; CDR3: CASTTPSGGYGYTF
V: TRBV5-1; CDR3: CASAPGIRDIQYF
V: TRBV7-3; CDR3: CASSLDRASGANVLTF